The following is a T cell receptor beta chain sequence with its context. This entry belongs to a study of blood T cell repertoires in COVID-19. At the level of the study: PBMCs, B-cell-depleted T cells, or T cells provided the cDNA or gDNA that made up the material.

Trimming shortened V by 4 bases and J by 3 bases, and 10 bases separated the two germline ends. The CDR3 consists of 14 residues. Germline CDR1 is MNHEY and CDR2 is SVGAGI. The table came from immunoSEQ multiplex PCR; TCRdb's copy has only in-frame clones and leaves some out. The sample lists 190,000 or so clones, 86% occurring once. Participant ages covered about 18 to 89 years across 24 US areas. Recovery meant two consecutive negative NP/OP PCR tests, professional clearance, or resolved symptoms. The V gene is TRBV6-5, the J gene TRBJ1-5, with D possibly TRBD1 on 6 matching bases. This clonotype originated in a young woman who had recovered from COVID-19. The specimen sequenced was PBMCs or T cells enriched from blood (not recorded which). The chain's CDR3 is CASSSTGINQPQHF. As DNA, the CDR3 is TGTGCCAGCAGTTCGACAGGCATCAATCAGCCCCAGCATTTT.